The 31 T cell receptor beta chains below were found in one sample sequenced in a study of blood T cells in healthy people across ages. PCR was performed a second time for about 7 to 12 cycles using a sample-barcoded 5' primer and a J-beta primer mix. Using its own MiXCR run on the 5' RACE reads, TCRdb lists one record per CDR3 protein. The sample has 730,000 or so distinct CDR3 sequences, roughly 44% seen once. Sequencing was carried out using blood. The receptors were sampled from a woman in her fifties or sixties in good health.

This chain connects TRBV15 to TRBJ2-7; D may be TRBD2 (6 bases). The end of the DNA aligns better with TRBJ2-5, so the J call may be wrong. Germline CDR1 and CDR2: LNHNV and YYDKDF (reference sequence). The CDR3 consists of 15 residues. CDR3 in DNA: TGTGCCACCAGCAGAGATGGTGGAGGGGCAGCGACCCAGTACTTC. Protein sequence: CATSRDGGGAATQYF.

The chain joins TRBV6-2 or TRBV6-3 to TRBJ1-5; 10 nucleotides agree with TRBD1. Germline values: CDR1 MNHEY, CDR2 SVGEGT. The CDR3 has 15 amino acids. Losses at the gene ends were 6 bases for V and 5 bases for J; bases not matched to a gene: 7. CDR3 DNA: TGTGCCAGCAGCCCCCCGGGACAGGGGTATCAGCCCCAGCATTTT. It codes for CASSPPGQGYQPQHF.

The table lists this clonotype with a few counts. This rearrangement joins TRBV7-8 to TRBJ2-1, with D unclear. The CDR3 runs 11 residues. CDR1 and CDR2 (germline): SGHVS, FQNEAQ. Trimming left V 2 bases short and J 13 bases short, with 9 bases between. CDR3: CASSLMETQFF. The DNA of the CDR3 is TGTGCCAGCAGCTTAATGGAGACCCAGTTCTTC.

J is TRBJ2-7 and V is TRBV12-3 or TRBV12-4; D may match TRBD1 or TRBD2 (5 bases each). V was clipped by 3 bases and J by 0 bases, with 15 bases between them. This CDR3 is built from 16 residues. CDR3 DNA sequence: TGTGCCAGCAGTTTGGCCGGGACCTCACGCTCCTACGAGCAGTACTTC. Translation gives CASSLAGTSRSYEQYF.

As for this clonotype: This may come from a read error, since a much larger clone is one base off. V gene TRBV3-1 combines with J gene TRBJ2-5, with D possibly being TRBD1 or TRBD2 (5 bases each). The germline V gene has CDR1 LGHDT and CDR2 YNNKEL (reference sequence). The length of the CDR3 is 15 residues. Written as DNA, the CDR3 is TGTGCCAGCAGCCAAGATGCCAGTTTCAGGGAGACCCGGTACTTC. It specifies CASSQDASFRETRYF.

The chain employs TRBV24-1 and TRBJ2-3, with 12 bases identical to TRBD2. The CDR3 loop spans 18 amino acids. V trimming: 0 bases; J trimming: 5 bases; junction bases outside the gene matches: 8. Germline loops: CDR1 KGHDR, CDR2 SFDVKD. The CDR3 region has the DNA TGTGCCACCAGTGATTTGCCGAAACTAGCGGGAGGTTTAGATACGCAGTATTTT. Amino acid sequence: CATSDLPKLAGGLDTQYF.

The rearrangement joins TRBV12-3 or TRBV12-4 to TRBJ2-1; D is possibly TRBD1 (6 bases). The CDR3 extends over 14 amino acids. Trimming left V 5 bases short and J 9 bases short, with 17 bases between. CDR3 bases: TGTGCCAGCAGTACGCAGATACAGGGTCCTGAGCAGTTCTTC. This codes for CASSTQIQGPEQFF.

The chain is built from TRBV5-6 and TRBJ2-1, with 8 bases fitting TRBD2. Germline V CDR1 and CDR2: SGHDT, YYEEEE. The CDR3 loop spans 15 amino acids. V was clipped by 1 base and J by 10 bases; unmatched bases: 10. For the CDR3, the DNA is TGTGCCAGCAGCTTGCCCGGGGGGGCGTTAGGCGAGCAGTTCTTC. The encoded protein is CASSLPGGALGEQFF. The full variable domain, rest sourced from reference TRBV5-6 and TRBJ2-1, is DAGVTQSPTHLIKTRGQQVTLRCSPKSGHDTVSWYQQALGQGPQFIFQYYEEEERQRGNFPDRFSGHQFPNYSSELNVNALLLGDSALYLCASSLPGGALGEQFFGPGTRLTVL.

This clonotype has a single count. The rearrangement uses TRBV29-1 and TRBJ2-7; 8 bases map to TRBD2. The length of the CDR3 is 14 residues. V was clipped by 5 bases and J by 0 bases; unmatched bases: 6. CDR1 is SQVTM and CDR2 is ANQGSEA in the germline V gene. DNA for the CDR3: TGCAGCGTTTCGGTAAGCGGGAGCTCCTACGAGCAGTACTTC. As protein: CSVSVSGSSYEQYF.

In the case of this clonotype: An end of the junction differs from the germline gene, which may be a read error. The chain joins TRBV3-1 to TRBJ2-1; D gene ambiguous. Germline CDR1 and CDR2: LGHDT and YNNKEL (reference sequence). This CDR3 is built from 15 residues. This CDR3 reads CVSSQEWAGDNEQFF. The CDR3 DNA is TGTGTCAGCAGCCAAGAATGGGCCGGCGACAATGAGCAGTTCTTC.

The chain's CDR3 is CSARDKDTAIPYF. The CDR3 nucleotides are TGCAGTGCTAGAGATAAGGACACCGCGATTCCGTACTTC. This chain joins TRBV20-1 and TRBJ2-7; D is possibly TRBD1 (5 bases). Germline V gene data show CDR1 as DFQATT and CDR2 as SNEGSKA (reference sequence). The ends were cut back, 0 bases at V and 12 bases at J, with 18 bases in the middle. CDR3 length equals 13 residues.

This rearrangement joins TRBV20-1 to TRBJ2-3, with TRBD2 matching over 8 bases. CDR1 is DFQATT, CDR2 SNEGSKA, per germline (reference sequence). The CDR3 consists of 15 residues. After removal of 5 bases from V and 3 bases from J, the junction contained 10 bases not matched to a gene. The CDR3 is CSAFLAGPGTDTQYF. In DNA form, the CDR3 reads TGCAGTGCTTTTCTAGCGGGCCCCGGAACAGATACGCAGTATTTT.

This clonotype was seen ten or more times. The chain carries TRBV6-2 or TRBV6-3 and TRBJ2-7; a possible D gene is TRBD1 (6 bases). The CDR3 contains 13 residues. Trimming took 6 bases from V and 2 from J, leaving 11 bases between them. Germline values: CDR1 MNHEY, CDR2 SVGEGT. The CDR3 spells CASSSTGPYEQYF. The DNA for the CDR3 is TGTGCCAGCAGCTCGACAGGTCCCTACGAGCAGTACTTC.

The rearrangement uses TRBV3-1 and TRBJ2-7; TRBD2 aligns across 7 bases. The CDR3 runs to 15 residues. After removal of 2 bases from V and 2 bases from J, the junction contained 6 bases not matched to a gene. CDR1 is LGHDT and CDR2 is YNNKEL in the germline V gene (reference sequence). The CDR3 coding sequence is TGTGCCAGCAGCCAATGGGGAGGGGATACCTACGAGCAGTACTTC. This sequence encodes CASSQWGGDTYEQYF.

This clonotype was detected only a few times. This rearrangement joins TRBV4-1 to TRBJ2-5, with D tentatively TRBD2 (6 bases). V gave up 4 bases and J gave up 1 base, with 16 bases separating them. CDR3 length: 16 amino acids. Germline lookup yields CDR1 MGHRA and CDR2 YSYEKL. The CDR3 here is CASSRLFGDFQETQYF. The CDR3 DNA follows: TGCGCCAGCAGCCGCCTATTCGGGGACTTCCAAGAGACCCAGTACTTC.

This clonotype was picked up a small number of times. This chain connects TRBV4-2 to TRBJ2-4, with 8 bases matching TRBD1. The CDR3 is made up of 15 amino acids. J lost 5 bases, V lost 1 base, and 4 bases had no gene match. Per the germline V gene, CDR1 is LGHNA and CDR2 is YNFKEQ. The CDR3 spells CASSQAGGAQNIQYF. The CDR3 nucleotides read TGTGCCAGCAGCCAAGCAGGGGGCGCCCAAAACATTCAGTACTTC.

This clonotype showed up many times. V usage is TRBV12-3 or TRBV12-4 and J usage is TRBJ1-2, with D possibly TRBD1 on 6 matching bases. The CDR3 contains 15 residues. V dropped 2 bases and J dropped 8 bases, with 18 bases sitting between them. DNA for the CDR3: TGTGCCAGCAGTTTACCCCCGGCCCCCAGGGGCGGCTACACCTTC. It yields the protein CASSLPPAPRGGYTF.

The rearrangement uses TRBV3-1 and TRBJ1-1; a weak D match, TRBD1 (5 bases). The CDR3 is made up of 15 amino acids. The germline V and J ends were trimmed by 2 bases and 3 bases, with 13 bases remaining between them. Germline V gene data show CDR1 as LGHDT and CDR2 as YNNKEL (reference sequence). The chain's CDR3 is CASSQLTGEDTEAFF. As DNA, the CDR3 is TGTGCCAGCAGCCAATTAACGGGGGAGGACACTGAAGCTTTCTTT.

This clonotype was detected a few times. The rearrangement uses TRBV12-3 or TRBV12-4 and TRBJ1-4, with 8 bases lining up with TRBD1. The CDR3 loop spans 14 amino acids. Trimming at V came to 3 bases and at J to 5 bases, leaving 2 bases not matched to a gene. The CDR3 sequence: CASSFTGGNEKLFF. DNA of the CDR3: TGTGCCAGCAGTTTTACAGGGGGGAATGAAAAACTGTTTTTT.

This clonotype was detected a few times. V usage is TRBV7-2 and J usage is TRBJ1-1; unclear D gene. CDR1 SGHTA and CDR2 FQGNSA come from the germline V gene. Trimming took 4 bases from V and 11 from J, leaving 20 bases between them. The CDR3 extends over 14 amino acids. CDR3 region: CASSSPVVGVRAFF. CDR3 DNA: TGTGCCAGCAGCTCACCGGTCGTCGGAGTTCGGGCTTTCTTT.

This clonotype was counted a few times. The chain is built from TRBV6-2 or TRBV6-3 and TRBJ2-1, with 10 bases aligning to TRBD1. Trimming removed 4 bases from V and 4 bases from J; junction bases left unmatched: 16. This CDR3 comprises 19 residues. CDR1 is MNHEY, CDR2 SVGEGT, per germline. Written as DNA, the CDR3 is TGTGCCAGCAGTTGGGACAGGGGCTTCCGCACTAGCGGATACAATGAGCAGTTCTTC. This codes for CASSWDRGFRTSGYNEQFF.

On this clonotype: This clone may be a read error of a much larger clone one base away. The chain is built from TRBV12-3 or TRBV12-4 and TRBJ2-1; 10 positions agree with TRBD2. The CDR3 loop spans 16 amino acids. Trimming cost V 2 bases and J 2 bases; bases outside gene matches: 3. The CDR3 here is CASSLWGTSAYNEQFF. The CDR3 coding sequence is TGTGCCAGCAGTTTATGGGGGACTAGCGCCTACAATGAGCAGTTCTTC.

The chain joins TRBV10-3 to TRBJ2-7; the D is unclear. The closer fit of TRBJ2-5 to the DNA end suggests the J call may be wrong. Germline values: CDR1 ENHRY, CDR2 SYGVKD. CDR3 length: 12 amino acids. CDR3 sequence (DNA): TGTGCCATCAGTGATGACTGGCAGACCCAGTACTTC. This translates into CAISDDWQTQYF.

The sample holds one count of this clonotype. In DNA form, the CDR3 reads TGTGCCAGCAGTGATCCCCTTTCGCGGGGGCTCTCCGAGCAGTACTTC. Translating it yields CASSDPLSRGLSEQYF. The chain has TRBV25-1 and TRBJ2-5; D possibly corresponds to TRBD2 (7 bases). The DNA end favors TRBJ2-7, so the J call may be wrong. CDR1 is MGHDK and CDR2 is SYGVNS in the germline V gene. The CDR3 is 16 amino acids.

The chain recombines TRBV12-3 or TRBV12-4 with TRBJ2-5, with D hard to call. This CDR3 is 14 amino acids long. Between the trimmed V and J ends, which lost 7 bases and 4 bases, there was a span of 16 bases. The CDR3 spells CASTSANNRETQYF. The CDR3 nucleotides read TGTGCCAGCACTTCCGCTAATAATCGAGAGACCCAGTACTTC.

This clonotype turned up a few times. This CDR3 reads CASSGLRRGGEAFF. DNA for the CDR3: TGTGCCAGCAGCGGCTTAAGGAGGGGAGGTGAAGCTTTCTTT. The chain recombines TRBV7-2 with TRBJ1-1; D is perhaps TRBD1 (5 bases). The CDR3 contains 14 residues. Germline V gene data show CDR1 as SGHTA and CDR2 as FQGNSA. Trimming took 5 bases from V and 7 from J, leaving 17 bases between them. Drawing the rest from reference TRBV7-2 and TRBJ1-1, the complete variable domain is GAGVSQSPSNKVTEKGKDVELRCDPISGHTALYWYRQSLGQGLEFLIYFQGNSAPDKSGLPSDRFSAERTGGSVSTLTIQRTQQEDSAVYLCASSGLRRGGEAFFGQGTRLTVV.

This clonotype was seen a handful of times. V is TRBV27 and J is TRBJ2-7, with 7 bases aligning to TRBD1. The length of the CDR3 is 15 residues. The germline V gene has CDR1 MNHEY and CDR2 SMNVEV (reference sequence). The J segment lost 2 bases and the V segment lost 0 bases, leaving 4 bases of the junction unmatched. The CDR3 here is CASSLSDRSPYEQYF. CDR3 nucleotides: TGTGCCAGCAGTTTATCGGACAGGTCCCCCTACGAGCAGTACTTC.

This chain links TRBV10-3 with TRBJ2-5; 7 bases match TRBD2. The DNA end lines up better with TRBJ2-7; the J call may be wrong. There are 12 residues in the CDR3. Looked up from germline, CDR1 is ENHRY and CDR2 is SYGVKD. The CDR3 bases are TGTGCCAGACGCGGGAGTCGGTACGAGCAGTACTTC. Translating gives CARRGSRYEQYF.

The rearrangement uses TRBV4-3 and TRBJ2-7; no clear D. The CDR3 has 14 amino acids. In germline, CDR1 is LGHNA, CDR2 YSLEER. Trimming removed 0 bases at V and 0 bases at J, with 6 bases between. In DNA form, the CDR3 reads TGCGCCAGCAGCCAAGATGACGGCTCCTACGAGCAGTACTTC. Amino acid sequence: CASSQDDGSYEQYF.

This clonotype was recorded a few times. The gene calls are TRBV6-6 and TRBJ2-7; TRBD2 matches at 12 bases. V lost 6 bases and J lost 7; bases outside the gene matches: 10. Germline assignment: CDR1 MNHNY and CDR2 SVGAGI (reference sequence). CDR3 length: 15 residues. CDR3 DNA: TGTGCCAGCAGGGCTAGCGGGGGGGCAGAAAATGAGCAGTACTTC. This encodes CASRASGGAENEQYF.

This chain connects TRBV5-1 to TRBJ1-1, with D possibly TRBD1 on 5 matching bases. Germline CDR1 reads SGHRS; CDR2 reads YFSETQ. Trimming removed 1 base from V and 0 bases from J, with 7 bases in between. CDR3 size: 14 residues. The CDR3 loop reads CASSLWDLNTEAFF. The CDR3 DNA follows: TGCGCCAGCAGCTTGTGGGACTTGAACACTGAAGCTTTCTTT.